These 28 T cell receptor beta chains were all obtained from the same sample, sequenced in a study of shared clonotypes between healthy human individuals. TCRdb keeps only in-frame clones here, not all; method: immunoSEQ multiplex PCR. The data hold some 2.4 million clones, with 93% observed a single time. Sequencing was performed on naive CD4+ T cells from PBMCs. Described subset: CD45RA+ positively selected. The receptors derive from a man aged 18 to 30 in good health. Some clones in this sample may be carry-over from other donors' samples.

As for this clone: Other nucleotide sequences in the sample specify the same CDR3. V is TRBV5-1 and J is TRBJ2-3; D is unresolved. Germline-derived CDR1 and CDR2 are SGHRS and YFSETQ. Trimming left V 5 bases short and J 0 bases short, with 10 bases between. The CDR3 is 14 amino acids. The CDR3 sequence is CASSPIGSTDTQYF. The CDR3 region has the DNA TGCGCCAGCAGTCCTATTGGAAGCACAGATACGCAGTATTTT.

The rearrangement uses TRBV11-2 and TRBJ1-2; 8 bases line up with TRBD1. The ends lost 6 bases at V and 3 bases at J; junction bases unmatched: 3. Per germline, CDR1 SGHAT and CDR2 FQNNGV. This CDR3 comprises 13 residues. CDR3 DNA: TGTGCCAGCAGGTCGACAGGGGACTATGGCTACACCTTC. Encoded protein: CASRSTGDYGYTF.

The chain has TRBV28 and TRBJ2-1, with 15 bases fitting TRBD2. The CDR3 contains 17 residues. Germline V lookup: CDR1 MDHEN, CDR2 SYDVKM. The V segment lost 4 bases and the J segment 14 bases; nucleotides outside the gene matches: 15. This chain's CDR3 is CASSSPGRTSGRAGEFF. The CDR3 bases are TGTGCCAGCAGTTCCCCGGGAAGGACTAGCGGGAGGGCCGGAGAGTTCTTC.

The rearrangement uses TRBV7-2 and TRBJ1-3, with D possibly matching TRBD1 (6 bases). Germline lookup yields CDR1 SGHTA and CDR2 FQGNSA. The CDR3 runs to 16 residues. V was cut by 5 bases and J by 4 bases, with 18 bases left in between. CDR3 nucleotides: TGTGCCAGCAGCCTGAACCTACAGGGCTCGGGAAACACCATATATTTT. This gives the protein CASSLNLQGSGNTIYF.

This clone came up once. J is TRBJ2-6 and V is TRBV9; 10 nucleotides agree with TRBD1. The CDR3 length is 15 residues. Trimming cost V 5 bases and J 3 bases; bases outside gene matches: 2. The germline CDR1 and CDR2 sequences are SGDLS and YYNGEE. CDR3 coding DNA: TGTGCCAGCAGGGGGACAGGGGTTGGGGCCAACGTCCTGACTTTC. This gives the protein CASRGTGVGANVLTF. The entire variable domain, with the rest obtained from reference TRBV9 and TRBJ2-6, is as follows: DSGVTQTPKHLITATGQRVTLRCSPRSGDLSVYWYQQSLDQGLQFLIQYYNGEERAKGNILERFSAQQFPDLHSELNLSSLELGDSALYFCASRGTGVGANVLTFGAGSRLTVL.

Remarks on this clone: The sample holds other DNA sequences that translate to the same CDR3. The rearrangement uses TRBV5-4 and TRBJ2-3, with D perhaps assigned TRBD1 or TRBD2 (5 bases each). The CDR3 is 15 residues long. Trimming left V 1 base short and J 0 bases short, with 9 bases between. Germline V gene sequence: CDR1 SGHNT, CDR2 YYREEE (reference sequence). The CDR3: CASSLPGSSTDTQYF. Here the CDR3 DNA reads TGTGCCAGCAGCTTGCCAGGGAGTAGCACAGATACGCAGTATTTT.

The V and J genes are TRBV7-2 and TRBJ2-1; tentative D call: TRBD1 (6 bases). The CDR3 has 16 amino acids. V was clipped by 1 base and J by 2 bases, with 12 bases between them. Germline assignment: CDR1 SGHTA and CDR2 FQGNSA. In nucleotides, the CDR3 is TGTGCCAGCAGCTTAGTGCGGACAGCACCCTACAATGAGCAGTTCTTC. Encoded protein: CASSLVRTAPYNEQFF.

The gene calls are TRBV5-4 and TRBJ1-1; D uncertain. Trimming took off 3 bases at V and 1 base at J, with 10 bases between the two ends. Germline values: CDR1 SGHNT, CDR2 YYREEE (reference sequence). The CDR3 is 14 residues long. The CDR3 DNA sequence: TGTGCCAGCAGCTCTAAACGGGGGAACACTGAAGCTTTCTTT. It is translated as CASSSKRGNTEAFF.

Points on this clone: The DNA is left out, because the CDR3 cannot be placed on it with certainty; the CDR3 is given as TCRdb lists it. The CDR3 loop reads CASSSSGQGVLEQYF. The chain couples TRBV6-5 to TRBJ2-7. The CDR3 comprises 15 residues, both ends counted. Germline values: CDR1 MNHEY, CDR2 SVGAGI.

The CDR3 here is CASSFGGAVGYTF. As DNA, the CDR3 is TGTGCCAGCAGCTTTGGGGGGGCAGTTGGCTACACCTTC. The rearrangement uses TRBV7-8 and TRBJ1-2; perhaps TRBD1 as D (6 bases). There are 13 residues in the CDR3. CDR1 is SGHVS and CDR2 is FQNEAQ in the germline V gene. The V end lost 3 bases, the J end lost 7 bases, and 12 bases lay between the germline ends.

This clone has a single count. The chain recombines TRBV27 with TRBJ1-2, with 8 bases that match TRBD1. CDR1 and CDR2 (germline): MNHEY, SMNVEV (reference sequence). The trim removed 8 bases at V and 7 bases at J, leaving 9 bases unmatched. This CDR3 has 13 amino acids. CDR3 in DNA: TGTGCCAGCGGACAGGGTCGAGGATTTGGCTACACCTTC. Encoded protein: CASGQGRGFGYTF.

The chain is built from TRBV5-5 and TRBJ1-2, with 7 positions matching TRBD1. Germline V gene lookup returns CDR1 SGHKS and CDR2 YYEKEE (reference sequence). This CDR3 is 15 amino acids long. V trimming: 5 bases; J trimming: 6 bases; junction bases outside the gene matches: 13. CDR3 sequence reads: CASSSASTGRDGYTF. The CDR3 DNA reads TGTGCCAGCAGTTCCGCCTCGACAGGGCGTGATGGCTACACCTTC.

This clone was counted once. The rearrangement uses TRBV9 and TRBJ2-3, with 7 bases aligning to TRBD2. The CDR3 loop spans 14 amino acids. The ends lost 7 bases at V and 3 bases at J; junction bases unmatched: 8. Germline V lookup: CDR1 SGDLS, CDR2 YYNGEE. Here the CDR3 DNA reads TGTGCCAGCGGAGGGACTATATCGACAGATACGCAGTATTTT. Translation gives CASGGTISTDTQYF.

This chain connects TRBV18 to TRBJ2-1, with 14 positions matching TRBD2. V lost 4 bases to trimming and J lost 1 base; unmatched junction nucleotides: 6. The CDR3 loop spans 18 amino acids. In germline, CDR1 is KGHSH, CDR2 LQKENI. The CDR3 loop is CASSRTSGRPKSYNEQFF. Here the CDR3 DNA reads TGTGCCAGCTCACGGACTAGCGGGAGGCCAAAATCCTACAATGAGCAGTTCTTC.

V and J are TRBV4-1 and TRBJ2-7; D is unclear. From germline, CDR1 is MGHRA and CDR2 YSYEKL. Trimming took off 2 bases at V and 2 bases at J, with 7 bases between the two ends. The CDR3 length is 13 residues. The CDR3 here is CASSQHRAYEQYF. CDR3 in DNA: TGCGCCAGCAGCCAACACCGTGCCTACGAGCAGTACTTC.

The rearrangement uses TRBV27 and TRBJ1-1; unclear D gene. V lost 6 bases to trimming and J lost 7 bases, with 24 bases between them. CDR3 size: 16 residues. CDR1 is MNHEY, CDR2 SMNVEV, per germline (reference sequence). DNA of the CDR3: TGTGCCAGCAGATCTATACTCAGAACCGCATGGGGTGAAGCTTTCTTT. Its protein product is CASRSILRTAWGEAFF.

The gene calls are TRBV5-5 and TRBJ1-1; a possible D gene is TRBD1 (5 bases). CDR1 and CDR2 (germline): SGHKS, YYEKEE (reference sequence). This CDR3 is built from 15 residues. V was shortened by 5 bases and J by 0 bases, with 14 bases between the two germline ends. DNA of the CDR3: TGTGCCAGCAGGTTCTTGATGGGGGTGAACACTGAAGCTTTCTTT. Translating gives CASRFLMGVNTEAFF.

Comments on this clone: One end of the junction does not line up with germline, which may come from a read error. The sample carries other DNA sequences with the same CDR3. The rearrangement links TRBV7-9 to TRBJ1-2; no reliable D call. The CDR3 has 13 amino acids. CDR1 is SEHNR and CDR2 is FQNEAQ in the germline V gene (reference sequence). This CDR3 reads CASSQDRAYGYTF. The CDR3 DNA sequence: TGCGCCAGCAGCCAAGATCGGGCCTATGGCTACACCTTC.

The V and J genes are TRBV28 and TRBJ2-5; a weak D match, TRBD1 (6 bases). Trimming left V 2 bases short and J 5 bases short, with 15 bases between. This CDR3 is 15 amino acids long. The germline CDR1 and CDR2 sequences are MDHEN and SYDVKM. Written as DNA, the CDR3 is TGTGCCAGCAGTTTAGGACAGCCGCCTCGGGAGACCCAGTACTTC. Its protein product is CASSLGQPPRETQYF.

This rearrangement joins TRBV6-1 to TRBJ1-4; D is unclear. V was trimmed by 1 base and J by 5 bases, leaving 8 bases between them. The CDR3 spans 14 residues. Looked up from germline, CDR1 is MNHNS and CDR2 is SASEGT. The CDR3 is CASSEVRPNEKLFF. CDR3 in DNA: TGTGCCAGCAGTGAAGTCAGGCCCAATGAAAAACTGTTTTTT.

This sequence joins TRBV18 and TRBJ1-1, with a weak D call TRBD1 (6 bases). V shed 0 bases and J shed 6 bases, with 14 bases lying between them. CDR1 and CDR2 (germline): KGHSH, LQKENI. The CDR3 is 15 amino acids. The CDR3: CASSPPGGQIAEAFF. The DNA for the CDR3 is TGTGCCAGCTCACCACCGGGGGGACAAATCGCTGAAGCTTTCTTT.

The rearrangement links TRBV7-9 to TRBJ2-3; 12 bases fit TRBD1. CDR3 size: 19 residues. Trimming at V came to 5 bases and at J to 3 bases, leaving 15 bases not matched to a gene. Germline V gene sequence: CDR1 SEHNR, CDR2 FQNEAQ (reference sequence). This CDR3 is CASSRTRDRGLVFTDTQYF. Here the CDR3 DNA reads TGTGCCAGCAGCCGCACCCGGGACAGGGGGCTTGTATTTACAGATACGCAGTATTTT.

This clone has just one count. CDR3: CASSLGRDRGETQYF. In DNA form, the CDR3 reads TGTGCCAGCAGCTTAGGGCGGGACCGGGGGGAGACCCAGTACTTC. The chain uses TRBV11-2 and TRBJ2-5, with a tentative D call TRBD2 (6 bases). The germline V gene encodes CDR1 SGHAT and CDR2 FQNNGV. The CDR3 consists of 15 residues. Between the trimmed V and J ends, which lost 1 base and 5 bases, there was a span of 14 bases.

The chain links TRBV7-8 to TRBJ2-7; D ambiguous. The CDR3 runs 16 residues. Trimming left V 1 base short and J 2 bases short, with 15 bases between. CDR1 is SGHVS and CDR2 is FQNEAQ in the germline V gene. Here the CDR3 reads CASSLGSPLLPYEQYF. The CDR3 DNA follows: TGTGCCAGCAGCTTAGGCAGCCCACTCCTTCCCTACGAGCAGTACTTC.

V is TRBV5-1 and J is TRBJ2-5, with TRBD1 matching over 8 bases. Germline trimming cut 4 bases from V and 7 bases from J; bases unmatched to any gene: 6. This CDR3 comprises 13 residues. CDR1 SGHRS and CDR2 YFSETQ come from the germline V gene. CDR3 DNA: TGCGCCAGCAGCCGCACAGGGGGGACGACCCAGTACTTC. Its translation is CASSRTGGTTQYF.

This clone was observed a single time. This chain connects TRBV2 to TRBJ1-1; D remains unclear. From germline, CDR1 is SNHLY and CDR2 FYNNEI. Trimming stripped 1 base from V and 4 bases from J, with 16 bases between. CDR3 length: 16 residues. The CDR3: CASSEGLFRSATEAFF. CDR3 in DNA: TGTGCCAGCAGTGAAGGCCTATTCCGGTCTGCCACTGAAGCTTTCTTT.

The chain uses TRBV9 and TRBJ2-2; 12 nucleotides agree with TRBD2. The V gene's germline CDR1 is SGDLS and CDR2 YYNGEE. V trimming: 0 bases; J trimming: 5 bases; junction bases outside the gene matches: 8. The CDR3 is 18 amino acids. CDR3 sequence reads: CASSVGRASGRDTGELFF. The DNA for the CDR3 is TGTGCCAGCAGCGTAGGAAGGGCTAGCGGGAGGGATACCGGGGAGCTGTTTTTT.

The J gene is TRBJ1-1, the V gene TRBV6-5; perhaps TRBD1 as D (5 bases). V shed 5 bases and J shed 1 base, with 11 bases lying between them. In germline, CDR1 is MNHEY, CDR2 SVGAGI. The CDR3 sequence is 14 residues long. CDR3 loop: CASSTSGGNTEAFF. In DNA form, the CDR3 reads TGTGCCAGCAGTACATCCGGGGGGAACACTGAAGCTTTCTTT.